The subject of this entry is one T cell receptor (beta chain). This clonotype was seen a handful of times. The target of this receptor is not known. One junction end disagrees with the germline gene, perhaps due to a read error. This sample stems from a study of identical twins (dated by TCRdb to 2016 to 2017). About the investigation overall: The study deep-sequenced TCR alpha and beta repertoires from monozygotic twins, unrelated adults of various ages and cord blood to test whether fetal clonotypes persist. To rule out contamination, replicate twin experiments were performed at different times with different library preparation protocols.

The research as a whole found: Because the same donors could not be followed over many years, the conclusions relied on cross-sectional statistical analysis. Abundant cord blood beta clonotypes carried fewer insertions; young adult naive repertoires showed a weaker similar trend, while memory repertoires showed none. Invariant T cells such as MAIT and iNKT could partly confound zero-insertion analyses, though diverse VJ usage argued against this for most clonotypes. Out-of-frame TCR alpha sharing in monozygotic twins was systematically underestimated by recombination models, whereas sharing between unrelated individuals was in agreement with the recombination models. Out-of-frame TCR alpha sequences shared between twins showed an excess of low generation-probability sequences compared with coincidental sharing between unrelated individuals. The excess sharing between twins in beta out-of-frame sequences was weaker because fewer shared sequences reduced the signal-to-noise ratio.

CDR1 and CDR2, per the germline V gene, are LGHNA and YNFKEQ. The cysteine opens and the phenylalanine closes a CDR3 of 13 amino acids. The kept DNA is CDR3 alone, 39 bases in frame from the first base. Libraries were made using 5' RACE. TCRdb records Illumina HiSeq 2000 as the sequencer. Template switching introduced a universal primer binding site; the final cDNA contained a unique molecular identifier, enabling accurate counting of TCR cDNA molecules. Specific primers in the conserved constant-segment region were used to synthesize first-strand cDNA for TCR alpha and beta chains. To control for contamination, each cDNA library was double barcoded with a SMART-Mk sample barcode plus Illumina barcodes. TruSeq adapter sequences along with Illumina sample barcodes were introduced in two successive PCR steps. The TCR alpha and beta cDNA libraries were sequenced on the Illumina HiSeq platform using custom primers. Per the source publication's procedure: MiGEC processed the raw reads to extract unique molecular identifiers, while MiXCR was used to determine the CDR3 positions. For each individual, recombination models were inferred using an EM algorithm with the repgenHMM and IGoR tools. The tcR package in R was used for shared clonotype analysis, with sharing normalized by the product of cloneset sizes. To study raw recombination free of thymic and clonal selection effects, out-of-frame nonproductive sequences were analyzed. TCRdb handled the public reads itself, with Q25 trimming in fastp and clone calling in MiXCR, and kept productive beta chains. For every CDR3 protein sequence, its rows merge into one entry that carries the most common genes and DNA. The V and J calls come from TCRdb's annotation, not from the publication. The sample table contains 400,000 to 600,000 distinct CDR3 sequences; only one count was recorded for about 22% of them. Clones ranked in the top ten supply about 0.48% of the sample.

Only healthy Caucasian donors were included. Three pairs of female monozygotic twins, all aged roughly 18 to 29 years, made up the twin cohort. CD4+ and CD8+ T cell populations were isolated with positive isolation kits from Invitrogen. This sample also appeared in a second study, on yellow fever vaccine responses in identical twins. The second investigation adds: The authors reported that the T cell response to vaccination in identical twins appeared partly convergent and partly personalized. In identical twins, the study followed T cell clones that responded to the vaccine with precision.

The TCR originated in a woman younger than 30 in good health. The rearrangement combines TRBV4-2 with TRBJ2-7; confidence is insufficient to name the D gene. Sequenced sample: CD4+ T cells sorted from blood. The CDR3 region: CASSQGPSDEQYF. In nucleotide form, the sequence is TGTGCCAGCAGCCAAGGACCCTCCGACGAGCAGTACTTC.